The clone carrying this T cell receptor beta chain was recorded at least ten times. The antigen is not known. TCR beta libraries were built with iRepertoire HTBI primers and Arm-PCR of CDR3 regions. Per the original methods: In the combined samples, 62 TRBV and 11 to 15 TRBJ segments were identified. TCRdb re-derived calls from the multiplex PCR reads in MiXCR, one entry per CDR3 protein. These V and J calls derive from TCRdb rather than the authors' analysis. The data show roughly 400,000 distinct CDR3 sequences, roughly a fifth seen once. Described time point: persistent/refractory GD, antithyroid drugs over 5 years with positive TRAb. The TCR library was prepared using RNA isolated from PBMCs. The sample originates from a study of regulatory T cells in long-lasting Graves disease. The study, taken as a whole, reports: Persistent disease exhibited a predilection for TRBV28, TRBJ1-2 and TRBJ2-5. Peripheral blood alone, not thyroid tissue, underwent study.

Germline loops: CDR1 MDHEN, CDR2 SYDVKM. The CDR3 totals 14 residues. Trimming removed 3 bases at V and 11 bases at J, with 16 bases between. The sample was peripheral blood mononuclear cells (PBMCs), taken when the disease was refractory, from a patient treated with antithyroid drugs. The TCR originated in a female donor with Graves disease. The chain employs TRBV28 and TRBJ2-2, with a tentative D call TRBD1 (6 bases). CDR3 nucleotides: TGTGCCAGCAGTTTCTCCGACCGGGACAACGAGCTGTTTTTT. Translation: CASSFSDRDNELFF.